A single sample is the source of the 7 T cell receptor beta chains below, sequenced in a study of CD8 T cells in Susac syndrome. It was with random hexamers that roughly 0.5 to 1 ug RNA was reverse transcribed. TCRdb used MiXCR to reprocess the immunoSEQ multiplex PCR reads, holding one entry per CDR3 protein. The sample shows over 100,000 distinct CDR3 sequences, roughly 95% of them seen only once. Sequenced: CD4+ T cells from PBMCs. The source of these receptors is a human donor with Susac syndrome.

The chain carries TRBV20-1 and TRBJ2-7; the match to TRBD1 covers 7 bases. V trimming: 6 bases; J trimming: 0 bases; junction bases outside the gene matches: 5. The CDR3 is 13 residues long. Germline CDR1 DFQATT, CDR2 SNEGSKA (reference sequence). The CDR3, as DNA: TGCAGTGCAGCCCGACAGGGCTCCTACGAGCAGTACTTC. Its protein product is CSAARQGSYEQYF.

The chain is built from TRBV6-5 and TRBJ2-7, with TRBD2 identical over 10 bases. The V gene end was trimmed by 4 bases and the J gene end by 5 bases; junction bases not matched to a gene: 5. Germline assignment: CDR1 MNHEY and CDR2 SVGAGI. The CDR3 extends over 14 amino acids. CDR3 loop: CASSSLAGDDEQYF. CDR3 nucleotide sequence: TGTGCCAGCAGTTCGCTAGCGGGAGACGACGAGCAGTACTTC.

V and J are TRBV2 and TRBJ2-5; D may be TRBD1 (6 bases). CDR1 SNHLY and CDR2 FYNNEI come from the germline V gene. Trimming removed 7 bases from V and 5 bases from J, with 11 bases in between. This CDR3 contains 12 residues. CDR3 nucleotide sequence: TGTGCCAGCAAGGGGGACGTTGAGACCCAGTACTTC. Its protein product is CASKGDVETQYF.

The V and J genes are TRBV20-1 and TRBJ2-3, with D unresolved. Germline CDR1 is DFQATT and CDR2 is SNEGSKA (reference sequence). The V and J ends lost 3 bases and 1 base respectively, with 11 bases between them. The CDR3 contains 14 residues. CDR3 sequence reads: CSASLGPGTDTQYF. Written as DNA, the CDR3 is TGCAGTGCTAGTCTCGGACCGGGCACAGATACGCAGTATTTT.

This chain joins TRBV2 and TRBJ2-5; D is possibly TRBD1 or TRBD2 (5 bases each). The CDR3 runs 14 residues. CDR1 is SNHLY and CDR2 is FYNNEI in the germline V gene. The V end lost 5 bases, the J end lost 3 bases, and 13 bases lay between the germline ends. This chain's CDR3 is CASSRDGIKETQYF. In DNA, the CDR3 is TGTGCCAGCAGTCGGGACGGGATTAAAGAGACCCAGTACTTC.

The chain recombines TRBV6-6 with TRBJ2-1, with unresolved D. Germline assignment: CDR1 MNHNY and CDR2 SVGAGI (reference sequence). Trimming cost V 7 bases and J 2 bases, with 9 bases left between them. This CDR3 has 13 residues. The CDR3 is CASTLGPYNEQFF. CDR3 DNA sequence: TGTGCCAGCACCTTAGGCCCCTACAATGAGCAGTTCTTC.

This clonotype was seen once. The rearrangement uses TRBV12-3 or TRBV12-4 and TRBJ1-5; D unresolved. This CDR3 comprises 12 residues. Trimming shortened V by 6 bases and J by 5 bases, and 8 bases separated the two germline ends. The CDR3 region is CASSISYQPQHF. CDR3 bases: TGTGCCAGCAGCATCAGTTATCAGCCCCAGCATTTT.